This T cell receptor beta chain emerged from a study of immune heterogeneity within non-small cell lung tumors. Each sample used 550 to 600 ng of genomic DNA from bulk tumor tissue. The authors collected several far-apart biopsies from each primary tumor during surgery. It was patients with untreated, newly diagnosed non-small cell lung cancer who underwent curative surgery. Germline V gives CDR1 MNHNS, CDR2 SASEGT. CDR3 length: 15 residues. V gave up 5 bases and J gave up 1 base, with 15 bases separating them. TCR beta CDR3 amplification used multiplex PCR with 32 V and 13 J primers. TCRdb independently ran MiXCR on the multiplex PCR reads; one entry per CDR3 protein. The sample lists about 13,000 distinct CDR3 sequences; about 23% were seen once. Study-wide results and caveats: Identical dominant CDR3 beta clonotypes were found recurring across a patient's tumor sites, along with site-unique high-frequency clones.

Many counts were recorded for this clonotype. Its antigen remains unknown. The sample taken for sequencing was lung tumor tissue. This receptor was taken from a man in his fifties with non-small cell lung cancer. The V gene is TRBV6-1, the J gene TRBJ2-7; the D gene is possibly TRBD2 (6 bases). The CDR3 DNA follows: TGTGCCAGCAGTCCGACTAAGCGGGTTTCCTACGAGCAGTACTTC. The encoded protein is CASSPTKRVSYEQYF.